These T cell receptor beta chains were read from a single sample in a study of T cells in Graves' hyperthyroidism and ophthalmopathy. TCRdb redid the calling of the multiplex PCR reads with MiXCR, one entry per CDR3 protein. Here the sample spans approximately 400,000 distinct CDR3 sequences, more than 15% being singletons. Specimen: blood. The receptor set was obtained from a woman under 30 with Graves' hyperthyroidism. The CDR3 runs from the conserved cysteine through the conserved F or W. D genes are given only for firm matches. Where a row states a size, it is once, few, many or the class of an expanded clone; other rows omit it.

>many|-|14|TRBV27|TRBJ1-4
TGTGCCAGCAGTTTAGGGCTATTTAATGAAAAACTGTTTTTT
CASSLGLFNEKLFF
>many|-|13|TRBV2|TRBJ1-1
TGTGCCAGCCAGAGGACATTGAACACTGAAGCTTTCTTT
CASQRTLNTEAFF
>few|-|16|TRBV6-5|TRBJ2-2
TGTGCCAGCAGTTACGAGCCGGGGGCCAACACCGGGGAGCTGTTTTTT
CASSYEPGANTGELFF
>many|TRBD1|14|TRBV20-1|TRBJ2-7
TGCAGTGCTAGAGGTACAGGGGTCCAGGTCGAGCAGTACTTC
CSARGTGVQVEQYF
>few|-|11|TRBV29-1|TRBJ2-1
TGCAGCGTTAGAGAAGGTCCTGAGCAGTTCTTC
CSVREGPEQFF
>many|TRBD1|15|TRBV10-3|TRBJ1-6
TGTGCCATCAGGGATTCCGGGACAGAGAATTCACCCCTCCACTTT
CAIRDSGTENSPLHF
>-|-|15|TRBV20-1|TRBJ1-2
TGCAGTGCTAGAGATATGGCACCTGCTAACTATGGCTACACCTTC
CSARDMAPANYGYTF
>-|-|15|TRBV7-2|TRBJ1-2
TGTGCCAGCAGCCGAACCGAGGGGTCCCGCTATGGCTACACCTTC
CASSRTEGSRYGYTF
>many|TRBD1|13|TRBV12-3/TRBV12-4|TRBJ1-2
TGTGCCAGCAGTTTCGGCTCAGGGGGCGAGTTCACCTTC
CASSFGSGGEFTF
>many|TRBD2|17|TRBV15|TRBJ2-1
TGTGCCACCAGCAGGGGCATGTTACTAGCGGGTTACAATGAGCAGTTCTTC
CATSRGMLLAGYNEQFF
>many|-|15|TRBV3-1|TRBJ2-1
TGTGCCAGCAGCCGGGGGGGCAATACCCACCCTCCTCAGTTCTTC
CASSRGGNTHPPQFF
>many|-|13|TRBV18|TRBJ2-7
TGTGCCAGCTCAAGAGAGCCTTCCTACGAGCAGTACTTC
CASSREPSYEQYF
>many|TRBD2|15|TRBV10-3|TRBJ2-2
TGTGCCATCAGACGACTAGCGGGAAACACCGGGGAGCTGTTTTTT
CAIRRLAGNTGELFF
>few|TRBD1|16|TRBV24-1|TRBJ2-3
TGTGCCACCAGTTCCCGACAGGGGGCTGGCACAGATACGCGGTATTTT
CATSSRQGAGTDTRYF
>-|-|12|TRBV9|TRBJ2-1
TGTGCCAGCAGCGTAGCCGGCAATGAGCAGTTCTTC
CASSVAGNEQFF
>-|TRBD2|12|TRBV29-1|TRBJ2-7
TGCAGCGTTGCCAGCGGGAGCTACGAGCAGTACTTC
CSVASGSYEQYF